These T cell receptor beta chains were read from a single sample in a study of T cells in Graves' hyperthyroidism and ophthalmopathy. TCRdb recomputed calls from the multiplex PCR reads with MiXCR, one row per CDR3 protein. Among under 650,000 distinct CDR3 sequences, 15% to 20% were seen once, and the ten largest hold 3% to 4.5%. The source material was blood. Source of these receptors: a woman under 40 with Graves' hyperthyroidism. CDR3s include the opening cysteine and the closing phenylalanine or tryptophan. Fields, in order: V gene, clone size, D gene, J gene, CDR3 DNA, CDR3 protein. D genes are given only for firm matches. The size field is filled for only some rows; it gives once, few, many or a size class.

TRBV13	.	TRBD2	TRBJ2-1	TGTGCCAGCAGCCGAGGACTAGGACGAGGGGCCGAAAAATCCTACAATGAGCAGTTCTTC	CASSRGLGRGAEKSYNEQFF
TRBV28	many	.	TRBJ2-7	TGTGCCAGCGGGGGAAGGACAGCACCCTACGAGCAGTACTTC	CASGGRTAPYEQYF
TRBV6-2/TRBV6-3	.	TRBD1	TRBJ2-7	TGTGCCAGCAACCCAGGGAGGGGGACAGGGGGCTACGAGCAGTACTTC	CASNPGRGTGGYEQYF
TRBV15	.	.	TRBJ1-5	TGTGCCACCAGCCTCGGTGGGGAAACTAGCAATCAGCCCCAGCATTTT	CATSLGGETSNQPQHF
TRBV12-3/TRBV12-4	many	.	TRBJ1-6	TGTGCCAGCAGTTTAGGTGGCAGGGGTAATTCACCCCTCCACTTT	CASSLGGRGNSPLHF
TRBV18	many	.	TRBJ1-1	TGTGCCAGCTCACCCCCGGGACACATGAACACTGAAGCTTTCTTT	CASSPPGHMNTEAFF
TRBV28	many	.	TRBJ1-5	TGTGCCAGCAGTTTGAGTGATAGCAATCAGCCCCAGCATTTT	CASSLSDSNQPQHF
TRBV5-4	once	.	TRBJ2-5	TGTGCCAGCAGCTATGGCAGACAAGAGACCCAGTACTTC	CASSYGRQETQYF
TRBV30	.	TRBD1	TRBJ1-2	TGTGCCTCGGAAAAAGGACAGGGGGGATATGGCTACACCTTC	CASEKGQGGYGYTF
TRBV18	many	TRBD1	TRBJ2-1	TGTGCCAGCTCAACAGACAGGGGAGTCCTCAATGAGCAGTTCTTC	CASSTDRGVLNEQFF
TRBV28	many	.	TRBJ1-4	TGTGCCAGCGGGGAAGGGGCTAATGAAAAACTGTTTTTT	CASGEGANEKLFF
TRBV20-1	many	TRBD1	TRBJ2-7	TGCAGTGCGGACGGGACAGGGCAGTACTTC	CSADGTGQYF
TRBV3-1	once	TRBD1	TRBJ2-7	TGTGCCGGCAGCCCCGTCGGGACAGGGGGGACCGAGCAGTACTTC	CAGSPVGTGGTEQYF
TRBV3-1	many	TRBD2	TRBJ2-3	TGTGCCAGCAGCCAAGACGTACAGCGGGAGGCTAGCACAGATACGCAGTATTTT	CASSQDVQREASTDTQYF
TRBV7-2	many	TRBD1	TRBJ2-7	TGTGCCAGCAGTTTGGACAGGGGACCTTACGAGCAGTACTTC	CASSLDRGPYEQYF
TRBV5-1	.	TRBD1	TRBJ1-4	TGCGCCAGCAGCTTTACAGGGGCTACTAATGAAAAACTGTTTTTT	CASSFTGATNEKLFF
TRBV3-1	many	.	TRBJ1-4	TGTGCCAGCAGCCAAGTAGGACTATCTGCGGGTATTGAAAAACTGTTTTTT	CASSQVGLSAGIEKLFF
TRBV6-1	.	TRBD1	TRBJ2-4	TGTGCCAGCAGTGAGGAGACAGGGGTGAACGGTGGGATTCAGTACTTC	CASSEETGVNGGIQYF
TRBV28	.	TRBD1	TRBJ2-7	TGTGCCAGCAGTTATATCCCAGGGGGCACCTACGAGCAGTACTTC	CASSYIPGGTYEQYF
TRBV18	many	TRBD2	TRBJ2-1	TGTGCCAGCTCGGAAACTAGCGGGAGTAACGATGAGCAGTTCTTC	CASSETSGSNDEQFF
TRBV6-1	many	.	TRBJ1-4	TGTGCCAGCAGTGAAGAGGGACGGGACCATGAAAAACTGTTTTTT	CASSEEGRDHEKLFF
TRBV20-1	many	.	TRBJ1-2	TGCAGTGCGTATCTAACAGGAAACTATGGCTACACCTTC	CSAYLTGNYGYTF
TRBV6-4	many	TRBD2	TRBJ2-7	TGTGCCAGCAGTCCTCTAGCGGGAGTCGACGAGCAGTACTTC	CASSPLAGVDEQYF
TRBV5-6	many	.	TRBJ1-1	TGTGCCAGCAGCTTGATACGGGGGGACACTGAAGCTTTCTTT	CASSLIRGDTEAFF
TRBV20-1	many	.	TRBJ2-7	TGCAGTGCTGGGGGCCCACAGGCGGCTTCCTCCTACGAGCAGTACTTC	CSAGGPQAASSYEQYF
TRBV7-7	.	TRBD2	TRBJ2-2	TGTGCTAGCAGCCCACTCGGTAGCGGGAGGGCCCCGAACACCGGGGAGCTGTTTTTT	CASSPLGSGRAPNTGELFF
TRBV28	many	TRBD1	TRBJ1-6	TGTGCCAGCAGATTGTACGGGACAGCGGATAGAATGCGTAATTCACCCCTCCACTTT	CASRLYGTADRMRNSPLHF
TRBV2	.	.	TRBJ1-2	TGTGCCAGCAGTAGCGGACAGACCTTCTATGGCTACACCTTC	CASSSGQTFYGYTF
TRBV3-1	.	.	TRBJ2-1	TGTGTCAGCTCGAGCGGTGTCTACAATGAGCAGTTCTTC	CVSSSGVYNEQFF
TRBV12-3/TRBV12-4	.	.	TRBJ2-7	TGTGCCAGCAGTTTAAGCAGCAACGAGCAGTACTTC	CASSLSSNEQYF
TRBV29-1	.	TRBD1	TRBJ1-2	TGCAGTCATCCCGCGACAGGGGTATACGGGAACTATGGCTACACCTTC	CSHPATGVYGNYGYTF
TRBV7-8	many	.	TRBJ1-2	TGTGCCAGCAGCCAAGGACAGAACTATGGCTACACCTTC	CASSQGQNYGYTF
TRBV12-3/TRBV12-4	many	TRBD1	TRBJ1-2	TGTGCCAGCAGACGACAGGGTGCCTATGGCTACACCTTC	CASRRQGAYGYTF
TRBV29-1	many	TRBD2	TRBJ2-3	TGCAGCGTTGATGTGGCGGGAGTATATACGCAGTATTTT	CSVDVAGVYTQYF
TRBV20-1	.	.	TRBJ2-7	TGCAGTGCGAGAAGGACGTCGAGCTCCTACGAGCAGTACTTC	CSARRTSSSYEQYF
TRBV27	many	.	TRBJ1-1	TGTGCCAGCAGTTTATTACCAGGGGCGAGGGAAGCTTTCTTT	CASSLLPGAREAFF
TRBV3-1	.	TRBD1	TRBJ2-3	TGTGCCAGCAGCAGGGACAGGGGCCTCTCAGGGATGCAGTATTTT	CASSRDRGLSGMQYF
TRBV30	few	.	TRBJ1-4	TGTGCCGGAACTATAGGGGTGGGTGAAAAACTGTTTTTT	CAGTIGVGEKLFF
TRBV20-1	few	.	TRBJ2-1	TGCAGTGCTAGATCTTTCAACAGGGTCGGGTCGGTTAATGAGCAGTTCTTC	CSARSFNRVGSVNEQFF
TRBV7-9	many	.	TRBJ2-5	TGTGCCAGCAGCGGCTTATGGGAGACCCAGTACTTC	CASSGLWETQYF